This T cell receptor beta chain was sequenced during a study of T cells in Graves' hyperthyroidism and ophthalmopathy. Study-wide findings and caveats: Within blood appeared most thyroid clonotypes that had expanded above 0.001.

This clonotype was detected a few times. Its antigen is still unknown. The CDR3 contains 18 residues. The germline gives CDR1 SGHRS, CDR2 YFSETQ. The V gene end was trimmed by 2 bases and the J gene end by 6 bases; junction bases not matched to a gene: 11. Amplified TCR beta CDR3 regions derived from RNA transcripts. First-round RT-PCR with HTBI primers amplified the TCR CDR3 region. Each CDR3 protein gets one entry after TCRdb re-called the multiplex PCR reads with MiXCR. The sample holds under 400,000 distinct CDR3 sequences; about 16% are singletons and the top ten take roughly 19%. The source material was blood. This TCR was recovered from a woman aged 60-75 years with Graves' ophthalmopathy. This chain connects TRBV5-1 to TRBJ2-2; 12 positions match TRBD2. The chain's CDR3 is CASSLDLAGGPSSGELFF. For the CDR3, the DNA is TGCGCCAGCAGCTTAGATCTAGCGGGAGGGCCCTCGTCCGGGGAGCTGTTTTTT.